The clone carrying this TCR beta chain was counted many times. J was trimmed by 7 bases and V by 5 bases; bases with no gene match: 18. Germline CDR1 reads SGHAT; CDR2 reads FQNNGV. The CDR3 has 18 amino acids. TCR beta CDR3 region amplification was performed from RNA transcripts. Primed by the HTBI set, a first-round RT-PCR was run on the TCR CDR3. MiXCR, applied by TCRdb to the multiplex PCR reads, yields one record per CDR3 protein. The table includes some 560,000 distinct CDR3 sequences, 15% to 19% detected once. The sample comes from a study of T cells in Graves' hyperthyroidism and ophthalmopathy.

Sequenced material: blood. The V and J genes are TRBV11-2 and TRBJ2-1; 9 bases are a match to TRBD2. The sequence was obtained from a woman in her twenties or thirties with Graves' hyperthyroidism. CDR3 amino acids: CASSRTPIIAGEWNEQFF. CDR3 DNA sequence: TGTGCCAGCAGCCGAACGCCCATAATAGCGGGAGAGTGGAATGAGCAGTTCTTC.